Listed below are T cell receptor beta chains from one sample, sequenced in a study of blood T cell repertoires in COVID-19. Assay used: immunoSEQ multiplex PCR; TCRdb lists only in-frame clones, some missing. The sample records around 300,000 clones, approximately 92% being singletons. Material for sequencing was PBMCs or T cells enriched from blood (not recorded which). The receptor set was obtained from a woman aged 18-29 years who had recovered from COVID-19. Each CDR3 is given with its conserved first and last residue. D genes are given only for firm matches. A clone size is listed for some rows: how often the clone was seen (once, few, many), or a class if it is expanded.

size	length	V	J	D	DNA	CDR3
.	14	TRBV29-1	TRBJ1-1	TRBD1	TGCAGCGTTACCAAGACAGGGGGCGTCTCTCTAGCTTTCTTT	CSVTKTGGVSLAFF
.	15	TRBV7-3	TRBJ2-7	TRBD2	TGTGCCAGCAGCCCTAGCGGGGGTTACGCCGACGAGCAGTACTTC	CASSPSGGYADEQYF
.	17	TRBV30	TRBJ1-4	TRBD1	TGTGCCTGGAGTGTATTTTCAGGGGGCACAACTAATGAAAAACTGTTTTTT	CAWSVFSGGTTNEKLFF
.	14	TRBV10-2	TRBJ2-3	.	TGCGCCAGCAGTGAAACAGGGTTGGCAGATACGCAGTATTTT	CASSETGLADTQYF
once	14	TRBV4-1	TRBJ2-5	.	TGCGCCAGCAGCCGATGGACAGCTCAAGAGACCCAGTACTTC	CASSRWTAQETQYF
.	18	TRBV27	TRBJ1-2	TRBD1	TGTGCCAGCTCGTTATTGGGCGGGACAGGGGAGGATAACTATGGCTACACCTTC	CASSLLGGTGEDNYGYTF
.	15	TRBV7-8	TRBJ1-6	TRBD1	TGTGCCAGCAGCTTAGTATTGGGACAGGGGACACCCCTCCACTTT	CASSLVLGQGTPLHF
.	14	TRBV2	TRBJ2-7	.	TGTGCCAGCAGTGCACTCAGGGACATCTACGAGCAGTACTTC	CASSALRDIYEQYF
.	17	TRBV9	TRBJ2-3	TRBD2	TGTGCCAGCAGCGCCTCTCCGACTAGCGGAAGCACAGATACGCAGTATTTT	CASSASPTSGSTDTQYF
.	17	TRBV5-4	TRBJ1-3	TRBD1	TGTGCCAGCAGCCCAAACAGGGGACCACTCTCTGGAAACACCATATATTTT	CASSPNRGPLSGNTIYF
.	16	TRBV3-1/TRBV3-2	TRBJ2-5	TRBD1	TGTGCCAGCAGCCAAGATCGAGGACAGGGACAGGAGACCCAGTACTTC	CASSQDRGQGQETQYF
.	14	TRBV4-1	TRBJ1-1	.	TGCGCCAGCAGCCAAGATAGGGGGAACACTGAAGCTTTCTTT	CASSQDRGNTEAFF
once	15	TRBV28	TRBJ1-3	.	TGTGCCAGCAGCCTTAGATGGGGCTTTGGAAACACCATATATTTT	CASSLRWGFGNTIYF
.	14	TRBV5-1	TRBJ1-1	.	TGCGCCAGCAGCTCGACGGGGAGGAACACTGAAGCTTTCTTT	CASSSTGRNTEAFF
few	15	TRBV18	TRBJ2-1	TRBD2	TGTGCCAGCTCACCGACTAGCGGGGGGGCGAATGAGCAGTTCTTC	CASSPTSGGANEQFF
.	15	TRBV6-5	TRBJ2-4	.	TGTGCCAGCAGGAGCACGGGGGTCGGCAAAAACATTCAGTACTTC	CASRSTGVGKNIQYF
once	15	TRBV30	TRBJ2-5	TRBD2	TGTGCCTGGAGTGTAAAACAGGGCGGGGGGGAGACCCAGTACTTC	CAWSVKQGGGETQYF
.	17	TRBV13	TRBJ1-2	TRBD1	TGTGCCAGCAGCTTAGGTCCTCTACAGGGGGCTAGGACTGGCTACACCTTC	CASSLGPLQGARTGYTF
.	14	TRBV25-1	TRBJ1-1	.	TGTGCCAGCAGTGCCCGACAGGTTTCGGATGAAGCTTTCTTT	CASSARQVSDEAFF
.	14	TRBV4-2	TRBJ1-4	.	TGTGCCAGCAGCCCCACCGGAGGTAATGAAAAACTGTTTTTT	CASSPTGGNEKLFF
.	14	TRBV27	TRBJ2-3	TRBD1	TGTGCCAGCAGAAGGGACAGCGGCACAGATACGCAGTATTTT	CASRRDSGTDTQYF
.	15	TRBV25-1	TRBJ2-5	TRBD1	TGTGCCAGCACTACCGGGACAGGGGTTCAAGAGACCCAGTACTTC	CASTTGTGVQETQYF
.	13	TRBV5-8	TRBJ1-4	.	TGTGCCCCCAGGAGGGGTGTATTTGGAAAACTGTTTTTT	CAPRRGVFGKLFF
.	13	TRBV11-2	TRBJ2-7	.	TGTGCCAGCAGCTTTAGCGGCGTCTACGAGCAGTACTTC	CASSFSGVYEQYF
.	12	TRBV25-1	TRBJ1-2	.	TGTGCCAGCAGTGCGACAGGTTCCGGCTACACCTTC	CASSATGSGYTF
.	14	TRBV5-6	TRBJ2-3	.	TGTGCCAGCAGCATTTACAGGGTGTCAGATACGCAGTATTTT	CASSIYRVSDTQYF
.	15	TRBV28	TRBJ1-2	.	TGTGCCAGCAGCACAGGGTCGAAGATCTATGAGGGCTACACCTTC	CASSTGSKIYEGYTF
.	15	TRBV6-5	TRBJ2-3	TRBD2	TGTGCCAGCACCCACTCAGCGGGGGGGATGGATACGCAGTATTTT	CASTHSAGGMDTQYF
.	14	TRBV6-5	TRBJ1-5	TRBD1	TGTGCCAGCAAACCTCCAGGGGGCAACCAGCCCCAGCATTTT	CASKPPGGNQPQHF
.	14	TRBV28	TRBJ1-1	.	TGTGCCAGCATCCGGGGGGGCTTGGACACTGAAGCTTTCTTT	CASIRGGLDTEAFF
.	13	TRBV28	TRBJ1-5	.	TGTGCCAGTTCAGGGTATAGCAATCAGCCCCAGCATTTT	CASSGYSNQPQHF
.	13	TRBV9	TRBJ2-3	.	TGTGCCAGCAGCGCGGGGGGCGCAGATACGCAGTATTTT	CASSAGGADTQYF
.	12	TRBV7-9	TRBJ1-1	.	TGTGCCAGCAGCTTAGCCGTCCTTGAAGCTTTCTTT	CASSLAVLEAFF
.	15	TRBV4-1	TRBJ2-7	.	TGCGCCAGCAGCCAAGCTGCGATAGGGAGCTACGAGCAGTACTTC	CASSQAAIGSYEQYF
.	15	TRBV4-2	TRBJ1-1	.	TGTGCCAGCAGCATTGATGGCTTATTTAACACTGAAGCTTTCTTT	CASSIDGLFNTEAFF
.	11	TRBV20-1	TRBJ1-2	TRBD1	TGCAGTACAGGGGGGGCCTATGGCTACACCTTC	CSTGGAYGYTF
once	15	TRBV6-5	TRBJ2-2	.	TGTGCCAGCAGTCAAACAGGGGGGGGCACCGGGGAGCTGTTTTTT	CASSQTGGGTGELFF
.	15	TRBV18	TRBJ1-2	TRBD1	TGTGCCAGCTCACCAATAGAAGACAGGGGGCGAGGCTACACCTTC	CASSPIEDRGRGYTF
once	17	TRBV5-4	TRBJ2-3	.	TGTGCCAGCAGCTTGGATGCGGGGTTGTCGGGCACAGATACGCAGTATTTT	CASSLDAGLSGTDTQYF
.	14	TRBV7-2	TRBJ1-1	.	TGTGCCAGCAGCTTATCGTATCGTCAGTCCGAAGCTTTCTTT	CASSLSYRQSEAFF
.	14	TRBV29-1	TRBJ2-7	TRBD2	TGCAGCGTCGTTATAGCGGGGCCCTCCTACGAGCAGTACTTC	CSVVIAGPSYEQYF
few	13	TRBV20-1	TRBJ2-3	.	TGCAGTGCTAGTGTTCCTAGCGCAGATACGCAGTATTTT	CSASVPSADTQYF
.	15	TRBV28	TRBJ1-5	.	TGTGCCAGCAGACCCCAGGGCCGGTTATTTCAGCCCCAGCATTTT	CASRPQGRLFQPQHF
.	14	TRBV6-1	TRBJ1-1	.	TGTGCCAGCAGTGAACTCACAGGGAAAACTGAAGCTTTCTTT	CASSELTGKTEAFF
.	15	TRBV30	TRBJ2-1	TRBD2	TGTGCCTGGAGTGTAGGTAGTAGCGGGGGATATGAGCAGTTCTTC	CAWSVGSSGGYEQFF
.	14	TRBV11-2	TRBJ2-7	TRBD1	TGTGCCAGCAGCTCTCGACAGGGGTCGGACGAGCAGTACTTC	CASSSRQGSDEQYF
.	13	TRBV7-7	TRBJ2-5	TRBD2	TGTGCTAGCAGCTCGGGGGGCCAAGAGACCCAGTACTTC	CASSSGGQETQYF
.	13	TRBV27	TRBJ1-2	TRBD1	TGTGCCAGCAGTTCCGGGACAGGGCACGGCTACACCTTC	CASSSGTGHGYTF